Below, 23 T cell receptor beta chains from the same sample are listed, as sequenced in a study. TCRdb recomputed calls from the 5' RACE reads with MiXCR, one row per CDR3 protein. Of about 46,000 distinct CDR3 sequences listed, around 28% are singletons. Source material: naive CD4+ T cells sorted from blood. Subset here: naive CD4+ T cells, CD4+CD45RA+CD25-. Receptors originate from a female donor with breast cancer.

This clonotype came up a few times. The CDR3 protein is CASSSSDGGYTF. The CDR3 DNA is TGTGCCAGCAGCTCTTCCGATGGGGGCTACACCTTC. The chain joins TRBV7-9 to TRBJ1-2; D not certain. CDR3 length: 12 residues. Germline values: CDR1 SEHNR, CDR2 FQNEAQ (reference sequence). The V gene lost 4 bases and the J gene lost 8 bases, with 11 bases spanning the gap.

The V and J genes are TRBV5-6 and TRBJ2-2; 9 bases are shared with TRBD2. With 5 bases clipped from V and 2 bases from J, the junction kept 7 bases outside the gene matches. This CDR3 is built from 16 residues. Germline V gene lookup returns CDR1 SGHDT and CDR2 YYEEEE. As DNA, the CDR3 is TGTGCCAGCAGTGGTAGCGGGAGAGGTAACACCGGGGAGCTGTTTTTT. Translated, it gives CASSGSGRGNTGELFF.

This clonotype showed up just a few times. The J gene is TRBJ1-5, the V gene TRBV5-1; D is perhaps TRBD1 (5 bases). Trimming stripped 0 bases from V and 2 bases from J, with 12 bases between. This CDR3 has 16 amino acids. Germline-derived CDR1 and CDR2 are SGHRS and YFSETQ. The CDR3 loop is CASSLGGAGGNQPQHF. The CDR3 DNA reads as TGCGCCAGCAGCTTGGGAGGGGCTGGAGGCAATCAGCCCCAGCATTTT.

The chain combines TRBV12-3 or TRBV12-4 with TRBJ1-2; tentative D call: TRBD1 (6 bases). The CDR3 runs 14 residues. V gave up 6 bases and J gave up 4 bases, with 15 bases separating them. CDR3 in DNA: TGTGCCAGCAGCCCAACACAGGGAGGCTATGGCTACACCTTC. This sequence encodes CASSPTQGGYGYTF.

This clonotype has ten or more counts. The chain links TRBV9 to TRBJ2-5; a weak D match, TRBD2 (6 bases). V lost 4 bases, J lost 2 bases, and 9 bases lay in between. Looked up from germline, CDR1 is SGDLS and CDR2 is YYNGEE. CDR3 length equals 13 residues. The CDR3: CASSLRGQETQYF. DNA for the CDR3: TGTGCCAGCAGCCTGCGGGGTCAAGAGACCCAGTACTTC. The full variable domain, with the rest looked up from reference TRBV9 and TRBJ2-5, is DSGVTQTPKHLITATGQRVTLRCSPRSGDLSVYWYQQSLDQGLQFLIQYYNGEERAKGNILERFSAQQFPDLHSELNLSSLELGDSALYFCASSLRGQETQYFGPGTRLLVL.

This clonotype was detected ten times or more. The rearrangement links TRBV7-2 to TRBJ2-7; 7 nucleotides align to TRBD1. V lost 5 bases and J lost 0; bases outside the gene matches: 7. The germline V gene has CDR1 SGHTA and CDR2 FQGNSA. This CDR3 comprises 15 residues. CDR3 nucleotides: TGTGCCAGCAGCCCAAGACAGGGACGCTCCTACGAGCAGTACTTC. Translating gives CASSPRQGRSYEQYF.

The chain recombines TRBV7-2 with TRBJ1-5; perhaps TRBD1 as D (5 bases). This CDR3 region has 14 residues. The germline V gene has CDR1 SGHTA and CDR2 FQGNSA. Trimming pared 0 bases from V and 8 bases from J, leaving 11 bases between. The CDR3, as DNA: TGTGCCAGCAGCTTAGCAGGGACCGAGAAGCCCCAGCATTTT. Translated: CASSLAGTEKPQHF.

The chain links TRBV6-2 or TRBV6-3 to TRBJ2-3; maybe TRBD1 (6 bases). CDR3 length: 16 amino acids. Trimming took 6 bases from V and 0 from J, leaving 16 bases between them. Looked up from germline, CDR1 is MNHEY and CDR2 is SVGEGT. The CDR3 sequence is CASRPGRGRSTDTQYF. Here the CDR3 DNA reads TGTGCCAGCAGACCCGGCAGGGGAAGGAGCACAGATACGCAGTATTTT.

Worth noting for this clonotype: This CDR3 is missing its conserved last phenylalanine or tryptophan, likely due to a read error. The J gene is TRBJ1-3, the V gene TRBV12-3 or TRBV12-4, with D possibly being TRBD1 (5 bases). This CDR3 is built from 15 residues. V was cut by 5 bases and J by 4 bases, with 15 bases left in between. In DNA form, the CDR3 reads TGTGCCAGCAGTCCGACCAGGGAGCTCGGAAACACCATATATGTT. Translating it yields CASSPTRELGNTIYV.

Worth noting for this clonotype: Germline and junction disagree at one end, which may indicate a read error. This rearrangement joins TRBV20-1 to TRBJ2-5, with TRBD2 identical over 11 bases. Germline V CDR1 and CDR2: DFQATT, SNEGSKA (reference sequence). CDR3 length: 15 amino acids. CDR3 residues: CSTRLTSGRLETQYF. The CDR3 bases are TGCAGTACTAGATTAACTAGCGGGAGACTGGAGACCCAGTACTTC.

This clonotype was counted only a few times. The CDR3 sequence: CASSQITPAEGRTDTQYF. The CDR3 region has the DNA TGCGCCAGCAGCCAAATAACCCCGGCGGAGGGGAGAACAGATACGCAGTATTTT. The V gene is TRBV4-1, the J gene TRBJ2-3; TRBD2 might be the D (6 bases). The CDR3 consists of 18 residues. V lost 2 bases to trimming and J lost 3 bases, with 21 bases between them. Germline V CDR1 and CDR2: MGHRA, YSYEKL.

This clonotype was picked up many times. The chain links TRBV20-1 to TRBJ2-7, with D perhaps TRBD2 (6 bases). The CDR3 is 13 amino acids. CDR1 and CDR2 from the germline V gene are DFQATT and SNEGSKA (reference sequence). Trimming removed 3 bases from V and 2 bases from J, with 11 bases in between. CDR3 in amino acids: CSASWAGTYEQYF. CDR3 nucleotides: TGCAGTGCTAGTTGGGCGGGGACCTACGAGCAGTACTTC.

In its sample, this clonotype was seen many times. The rearrangement uses TRBV2 and TRBJ2-1; possible D gene TRBD2, 5 bases. The germline gives CDR1 SNHLY, CDR2 FYNNEI. The CDR3 extends over 11 amino acids. The germline V and J ends were trimmed by 8 bases and 12 bases, with 14 bases remaining between them. CDR3 protein: CASGNSEMQFF. The CDR3, as DNA: TGTGCCAGCGGTAATAGCGAGATGCAGTTCTTC.

The rearrangement joins TRBV3-1 to TRBJ1-6; D remains unclear. The V gene's germline CDR1 is LGHDT and CDR2 YNNKEL (reference sequence). CDR3 length: 14 residues. The V end was cut by 0 bases, the J end by 7 bases, with 7 bases between. The CDR3 protein is CASSQDYGNSPLHF. CDR3 DNA sequence: TGTGCCAGCAGCCAAGATTACGGCAATTCACCCCTCCACTTT.

In regard to this clonotype: This could be a read error, since a much larger clone is one nucleotide away. J is TRBJ2-3 and V is TRBV12-3 or TRBV12-4; the D is unclear. The CDR3 extends over 13 amino acids. V lost 5 bases and J lost 6, with 12 bases in between. This CDR3 reads CASSLRMVDTQYF. In DNA, the CDR3 is TGTGCCAGCAGTCTTAGGATGGTGGATACGCAGTATTTT.

This clonotype occurred many times. The V call is TRBV4-2, the J call TRBJ2-7; 11 bases line up with TRBD2. The CDR3 is 15 amino acids. Unmatched junction bases numbered 3, after V lost 0 bases and J lost 5 bases. The germline CDR1 and CDR2 sequences are LGHNA and YNFKEQ. The CDR3 is CASSQDRLAGNEQYF. In DNA, the CDR3 is TGTGCCAGCAGCCAAGACCGACTAGCGGGAAACGAGCAGTACTTC.

V and J are TRBV6-2 or TRBV6-3 and TRBJ1-2; D is unclear. V was trimmed by 6 bases and J by 4 bases, leaving 15 bases between them. CDR3 length equals 14 residues. The germline V gene has CDR1 MNHEY and CDR2 SVGEGT. CDR3 sequence reads: CASSTTRGSYGYTF. The CDR3, as DNA: TGTGCCAGCAGCACCACTCGGGGTAGCTATGGCTACACCTTC.

The V gene is TRBV12-3 or TRBV12-4, the J gene TRBJ1-3; 8 bases match TRBD1. The V segment lost 5 bases and the J segment 2 bases; nucleotides outside the gene matches: 2. The CDR3 sequence is 14 residues long. The DNA of the CDR3 is TGTGCCAGCAGTGCGGACAGGGCTGGAAACACCATATATTTT. Translated: CASSADRAGNTIYF.

Many counts were recorded for this clonotype. This sequence joins TRBV7-9 and TRBJ1-1; D might be TRBD1 (5 bases). This CDR3 spans 16 amino acids. Trimming shortened V by 1 base and J by 1 base, and 13 bases separated the two germline ends. CDR1 is SEHNR, CDR2 FQNEAQ, per germline (reference sequence). The CDR3 coding sequence is TGTGCCAGCAGCTTAGAGGGGTTCAGTCCGAACACTGAAGCTTTCTTT. The encoded protein is CASSLEGFSPNTEAFF.

Written as DNA, the CDR3 is TGCGCCAGCAGGTCCGGGACAGGGACGGGAGAGACCCAGTACTTC. The encoded protein is CASRSGTGTGETQYF. The genes are TRBV5-1 and TRBJ2-5, with TRBD1 identical over 9 bases. J was trimmed by 4 bases and V by 5 bases; bases with no gene match: 9. CDR1 SGHRS and CDR2 YFSETQ come from the germline V gene. There are 15 residues in the CDR3.

The V gene is TRBV20-1, the J gene TRBJ1-5, with D tentatively TRBD1 (5 bases). The germline V gene has CDR1 DFQATT and CDR2 SNEGSKA (reference sequence). Trimming pared 2 bases from V and 1 base from J, leaving 9 bases between. This CDR3 region has 14 residues. The chain's CDR3 is CSARNRDSNQPQHF. DNA of the CDR3: TGCAGTGCTAGAAACCGGGACAGCAATCAGCCCCAGCATTTT.

This clonotype has only a few counts. The V gene is TRBV20-1, the J gene TRBJ2-7, with 8 positions matching TRBD1. The length of the CDR3 is 13 residues. Germline CDR1 reads DFQATT; CDR2 reads SNEGSKA (reference sequence). J lost 10 bases, V lost 2 bases, and 10 bases had no gene match. The CDR3 DNA reads TGCAGTGCTAGATTTACAGGGGGTGGTAGTCAGTACTTC. It specifies CSARFTGGGSQYF.

This clonotype turned up a few times. The rearrangement uses TRBV5-1 and TRBJ1-1; a weak D match, TRBD1 (5 bases). Looked up from germline, CDR1 is SGHRS and CDR2 is YFSETQ. The CDR3 consists of 14 residues. The V end lost 7 bases, the J end lost 8 bases, and 21 bases lay between the germline ends. The CDR3 region is CASASLGVGAEAFF. The CDR3 DNA reads TGCGCCAGCGCGTCCCTTGGGGTCGGGGCCGAAGCTTTCTTT.